This T cell receptor (beta chain) was profiled in a study of regulatory T cells in long-lasting Graves disease. About the research overall: For a period under 3 months, newly diagnosed Graves' patients had taken antithyroid drugs.

The sample holds many counts of this clonotype. Antigen unknown. Findings and limits, study-wide: With a small sample size, accuracy may have been reduced. Segments TRBV28, TRBJ1-2 and TRBJ2-5 showed preferential usage in persistent disease.

The CDR3 is 14 residues long. From germline, CDR1 is DFQATT and CDR2 SNEGSKA (reference sequence). The V end was cut by 6 bases, the J end by 7 bases, with 21 bases between. Time point described: newly diagnosed GD, antithyroid drugs for less than 3 months. Researchers made the TCR library from RNA that was extracted from PBMCs. CDR3 regions were amplified by Arm-PCR using iRepertoire HTBI primers to build TCR beta libraries. Each CDR3 protein gets one entry after TCRdb re-called the multiplex PCR reads with MiXCR. The table includes 250,000 or so distinct CDR3 sequences, approximately 20% detected once. This sample also belongs to another study, concerning T cells in Graves' hyperthyroidism and ophthalmopathy. From that paper: Exclusions: uncontrolled infection, other autoimmune disease, pregnancy, lactation.

This chain joins TRBV20-1 and TRBJ1-1, with D perhaps TRBD1 (6 bases). This TCR was recovered from a woman aged 30 to 39 with Graves disease. Sequenced material: peripheral blood mononuclear cells (PBMCs), taken at new diagnosis, from a patient treated with antithyroid drugs. The CDR3: CSAHGTTISFEAFF. The CDR3 nucleotides read TGCAGTGCCCACGGGACAACTATTTCCTTTGAAGCTTTCTTT.